Each of the 21 T cell receptor beta chains below was sequenced from the same sample in a study of blood T cell repertoires in COVID-19 (TCRdb year 2020). The library was obtained by the immunoSEQ multiplex PCR assay. In its TCRdb copy, this immuneACCESS table keeps in-frame sequences only and misses some clones. Where compared with another copy, unresolved V genes explain less than half of these, and the others have no known cause. Present in this sample are approximately 150,000 clones, 88% of which were seen just once. 2.5% to 3% of the sample goes to the ten largest clones. Input material: peripheral blood. The receptor set was obtained from a human donor with COVID-19, enrolled during active disease. The donor label of this sample is uncertain.

This clone was recorded once. The chain has TRBV5-1 and TRBJ1-3; TRBD1 is a possible D gene (6 bases). The CDR3 spans 15 residues. V gave up 0 bases and J gave up 4 bases, with 11 bases separating them. Germline V CDR1 and CDR2: SGHRS, YFSETQ. In DNA form, the CDR3 reads TGCGCCAGCAGCTTGGCACAGGGTTCCGGAAACACCATATATTTT. Its translation: CASSLAQGSGNTIYF.

The genes are TRBV25-1 and TRBJ2-2; the D gene is possibly TRBD1 (6 bases). CDR1 is MGHDK and CDR2 is SYGVNS in the germline V gene. Between the trimmed V and J ends, which lost 4 bases and 4 bases, there was a span of 19 bases. The CDR3 sequence is 17 residues long. CDR3 in DNA: TGTGCCAGCAGTGTCCAGGTGGGGGACAAGACCACCGGGGAGCTGTTTTTT. It yields the protein CASSVQVGDKTTGELFF.

The count of this clone is one. The chain carries TRBV7-3 and TRBJ1-3; D is unclear. This CDR3 has 15 amino acids. V lost 1 base to trimming and J lost 2 bases, with 9 bases between them. Germline-derived CDR1 and CDR2 are SGHTA and FQGTGA. DNA for the CDR3: TGTGCCAGCAGCTTAAACGGAGGGCCTGGAAACACCATATATTTT. Its translation is CASSLNGGPGNTIYF.

V and J are TRBV7-3 and TRBJ2-1; 10 nucleotides match TRBD2. This CDR3 region has 15 residues. Germline V CDR1 and CDR2: SGHTA, FQGTGA. V shed 0 bases and J 7 bases; nucleotides not matched to a gene: 3. The CDR3 loop is CASSLTLAGLNEQFF. The CDR3 DNA is TGTGCCAGCAGCTTAACACTAGCGGGATTGAATGAGCAGTTCTTC.

The chain links TRBV10-3 to TRBJ1-6; TRBD1 aligns across 9 bases. The CDR3 is 18 amino acids. Germline V lookup: CDR1 ENHRY, CDR2 SYGVKD. V lost 3 bases to trimming and J lost 7 bases; unmatched junction nucleotides: 13. The chain's CDR3 is CAISDRTGAPGPNSPLHF. The CDR3 nucleotides read TGTGCCATCAGTGACAGGACAGGGGCTCCAGGCCCAAATTCACCCCTCCACTTT.

This chain connects TRBV19 to TRBJ2-3; TRBD2 is a possible D gene (6 bases). CDR1 is LNHDA and CDR2 is SQIVND in the germline V gene (reference sequence). The CDR3 spans 15 residues. V was clipped by 5 bases and J by 6 bases, with 18 bases between them. This CDR3 reads CASSPRQGTSDTQYF. The DNA for the CDR3 is TGTGCCAGTAGTCCTAGGCAAGGGACTTCTGATACGCAGTATTTT.

This clone was counted a single time. The chain uses TRBV19 and TRBJ2-7; no firm D call. Germline V gene data show CDR1 as LNHDA and CDR2 as SQIVND (reference sequence). V lost 1 base and J 6 bases, leaving 4 bases between the germline ends. The CDR3 is made up of 11 amino acids. The chain's CDR3 is CASSIGSEQYF. CDR3 coding DNA: TGTGCCAGTAGTATAGGGAGCGAGCAGTACTTC.

This chain links TRBV7-9 with TRBJ1-2; D not certain. Per the germline V gene, CDR1 is SEHNR and CDR2 is FQNEAQ (reference sequence). CDR3 size: 15 residues. Trimming removed 4 bases at V and 1 base at J, with 13 bases between. For the CDR3, the DNA is TGTGCCAGCAGCTACCAACCCCTATTTAACTATGGCTACACCTTC. Protein sequence: CASSYQPLFNYGYTF. Full variable domain (outside the CDR3, taken from reference TRBV7-9 and TRBJ1-2): DTGVSQNPRHKITKRGQNVTFRCDPISEHNRLYWYRQTLGQGPEFLTYFQNEAQLEKSRLLSDRFSAERPKGSFSTLEIQRTEQGDSAMYLCASSYQPLFNYGYTFGSGTRLTVV.

This chain joins TRBV7-3 and TRBJ2-5; TRBD2 matches 11 bases. Germline CDR1 is SGHTA and CDR2 is FQGTGA. V was pared by 3 bases and J by 2 bases, with 5 bases of the junction left unmatched. The CDR3 is 16 amino acids. In DNA, the CDR3 is TGTGCCAGCAGCTTGTCTAGCGGGGGGCTACAAGAGACCCAGTACTTC. Translation: CASSLSSGGLQETQYF.

This clone was recorded a few times. This chain joins TRBV12-3 or TRBV12-4 and TRBJ2-1; TRBD2 might be the D (6 bases). This CDR3 spans 12 amino acids. The germline V and J ends were trimmed by 5 bases and 12 bases, with 14 bases remaining between them. The CDR3, as DNA: TGTGCCAGCAGTGCCACCTGGGAGGTGCAGTTCTTC. It encodes CASSATWEVQFF.

This sequence joins TRBV27 and TRBJ2-6; D perhaps matches TRBD2 (6 bases). The CDR3 contains 15 residues. Trimming left V 3 bases short and J 1 base short, with 7 bases between. Germline values: CDR1 MNHEY, CDR2 SMNVEV (reference sequence). This CDR3 reads CASSFGGSGANVLTF. DNA for the CDR3: TGTGCCAGCAGTTTCGGGGGATCTGGGGCCAACGTCCTGACTTTC. Complete variable domain (other parts from reference TRBV27 and TRBJ2-6): EAQVTQNPRYLITVTGKKLTVTCSQNMNHEYMSWYRQDPGLGLRQIYYSMNVEVTDKGDVPEGYKVSRKEKRNFPLILESPSPNQTSLYFCASSFGGSGANVLTFGAGSRLTVL.

The chain joins TRBV6-1 to TRBJ1-3; D is uncertain. CDR1 and CDR2 from the germline V gene are MNHNS and SASEGT. V dropped 1 base and J dropped 4 bases, with 5 bases sitting between them. This CDR3 has 13 residues. The CDR3 coding sequence is TGTGCCAGCAGTGAAGAGAGAGGAAACACCATATATTTT. This encodes CASSEERGNTIYF.

The chain is built from TRBV3-1 (or the pseudogene TRBV3-2) and TRBJ1-2; D is perhaps TRBD1 (5 bases). Looked up from germline, CDR1 is LGHDT and CDR2 is YNNKEL (reference sequence). V lost 3 bases and J lost 2, with 16 bases in between. There are 16 residues in the CDR3. Written as DNA, the CDR3 is TGTGCCAGCAGCCAGGGCGGGGGATCCTGGAACTATGGCTACACCTTC. It is translated as CASSQGGGSWNYGYTF.

V usage is TRBV5-6 and J usage is TRBJ1-5; the D gene is possibly TRBD1 (6 bases). Trimming cost V 1 base and J 8 bases, with 16 bases left between them. Germline CDR1 SGHDT, CDR2 YYEEEE. The CDR3 is 15 amino acids. CDR3 bases: TGTGCCAGCAGCTTGAGTCTACAGGGTGGGGAGCCCCAGCATTTT. Its protein is CASSLSLQGGEPQHF.

The V and J genes are TRBV27 and TRBJ2-1; a weak D match, TRBD1 (5 bases). CDR3 size: 14 residues. CDR1 MNHEY and CDR2 SMNVEV come from the germline V gene (reference sequence). V shed 4 bases and J shed 3 bases, with 10 bases lying between them. CDR3 DNA: TGTGCCAGCAGTTACAGGATTCTCTACAATGAGCAGTTCTTC. Its translation is CASSYRILYNEQFF.

This sequence joins TRBV28 and TRBJ1-3; the D is unclear. V dropped 2 bases and J dropped 0 bases, with 8 bases sitting between them. CDR3 length equals 15 residues. CDR1 MDHEN and CDR2 SYDVKM come from the germline V gene. DNA of the CDR3: TGTGCCAGCAGTTTAGGCAGTCTCTCTGGAAACACCATATATTTT. Translation gives CASSLGSLSGNTIYF.

This clone was seen a single time. The J gene is TRBJ1-2, the V gene TRBV7-9; 11 bases match TRBD1. V lost 1 base, J lost 7 bases, and 8 bases stayed unmatched. This CDR3 has 16 residues. Germline V gene sequence: CDR1 SEHNR, CDR2 FQNEAQ (reference sequence). CDR3 DNA sequence: TGTGCCAGCAGCTTAGATTACCGGGACAGGGGGGCTGGCTACACCTTC. Protein product: CASSLDYRDRGAGYTF.

This rearrangement joins TRBV3-1 (or the pseudogene TRBV3-2) to TRBJ2-1; 8 positions agree with TRBD2. Germline values: CDR1 LGHDT, CDR2 YNNKEL (reference sequence). Germline trimming cut 3 bases from V and 3 bases from J; bases unmatched to any gene: 4. The CDR3 length is 15 residues. The CDR3, as DNA: TGTGCCAGCAGCCATCGGGGGGGCGGCTACAATGAGCAGTTCTTC. Protein product: CASSHRGGGYNEQFF.

This chain joins TRBV19 and TRBJ1-2, with a weak D call TRBD1 (5 bases). CDR1 and CDR2 from the germline V gene are LNHDA and SQIVND (reference sequence). The V end lost 3 bases, the J end lost 4 bases, and 15 bases lay between the germline ends. The CDR3 length is 15 residues. In DNA, the CDR3 is TGTGCCAGTAGTATTTTTCAGGGTGGTGGCTATGGCTACACCTTC. Translation: CASSIFQGGGYGYTF.

The rearrangement uses TRBV7-2 and TRBJ2-7; 8 positions agree with TRBD1. Germline V gene data show CDR1 as SGHTA and CDR2 as FQGNSA. CDR3 length: 14 amino acids. Losses at the gene ends were 5 bases for V and 3 bases for J; bases not matched to a gene: 6. Here the CDR3 reads CASSVDRALYEQYF. CDR3 coding DNA: TGTGCCAGCAGCGTGGACAGGGCCCTCTACGAGCAGTACTTC.

This clone was picked up many times. This CDR3 is CASSQGTGYEQYF. CDR3 bases: TGCGCCAGCAGCCAAGGGACAGGCTACGAGCAGTACTTC. The chain has TRBV5-1 and TRBJ2-7; TRBD1 aligns across 8 bases. CDR3 length: 13 residues. CDR1 is SGHRS, CDR2 YFSETQ, per germline. J gave up 3 bases and V 4 bases, and 3 bases lay outside the gene matches.